This TCR beta chain was captured by sequencing in a study of cytomegalovirus exposure and HLA in healthy donors. Study findings and constraints: CMV serostatus was the sole immune exposure information available.

To note about this clone: Its antigen is not known.

The primer mix had 60 Vbeta and 13 Jbeta primers. The protocol was immunoSEQ multiplex PCR, while the TCRdb copy is restricted to in-frame clones and leaves out a portion. The table records 150,000 to 200,000 clones, around 84% of them present only once. Healthy bone marrow donors formed the donor group. The germline V gene encodes CDR1 SGHRS and CDR2 YFSETQ. V lost 4 bases, J lost 1 base, and 12 bases lay in between. The CDR3 totals 15 residues. This TCR derives from a man aged 35-49 years in good health and CMV-seropositive. This chain uses TRBV5-1 with TRBJ1-5; D unresolved. The specimen was PBMCs. The CDR3 reads CASSVSGQSNQPQHF. The CDR3, as DNA: TGCGCCAGCAGCGTGAGTGGGCAGAGCAATCAGCCCCAGCATTTT.